This T cell receptor (beta chain) stems from a study of identical twins (dated by TCRdb to about 2016). Regarding the research as a whole: The study deep-sequenced TCR alpha and beta repertoires from monozygotic twins, unrelated adults of various ages and cord blood to test whether fetal clonotypes persist. Replicate twin experiments were performed at different times using different library preparation protocols to rule out contamination. On the study overall, not on this receptor specifically: Abundant cord blood beta clonotypes carried fewer insertions; young adult naive repertoires showed a weaker similar trend, while memory repertoires showed none. In monozygotic twins, out-of-frame TCR alpha sharing was systematically underestimated by recombination models, although the models agreed with sharing between unrelated individuals. The excess sharing between twins in beta out-of-frame sequences was weaker because fewer shared sequences reduced the signal-to-noise ratio. Invariant T cells such as MAIT and iNKT could partly confound zero-insertion analyses, although diverse VJ usage argued against such confounding for most clonotypes. Conclusions relied on cross-sectional statistical analysis, since the same donors could not be followed over many years. Compared with coincidental sharing between unrelated individuals, out-of-frame TCR alpha sequences shared between twins showed an excess of sequences with low generation probability.

The method was 5' RACE. Data came from an Illumina HiSeq 2000. Template switching introduced a universal primer binding site; the final cDNA contained a unique molecular identifier, enabling accurate counting of TCR cDNA molecules. Specific primers in the conserved constant-segment region were used to synthesize first-strand cDNA for TCR alpha and beta chains. To control for contamination, each cDNA library was double barcoded with a SMART-Mk sample barcode plus Illumina barcodes. TruSeq adapter sequences along with Illumina sample barcodes were introduced in two successive PCR steps. Sequencing of the TCR alpha and beta cDNA libraries was done on the Illumina HiSeq platform using custom primers. In the paper's pipeline: MiGEC was used to process raw reads and extract unique molecular identifiers, and MiXCR was used to find CDR3 positions. For each individual, recombination models were inferred using an EM algorithm with the repgenHMM and IGoR tools. Shared clonotypes were analyzed with the tcR package in R, and sharing was normalized by the product of cloneset sizes. To study raw recombination free of thymic and clonal selection effects, out-of-frame nonproductive sequences were analyzed. TCRdb cleaned the public reads at Q25 with fastp, built clones with MiXCR and kept in-frame beta chains. Each entry is one CDR3 protein sequence, shown with its most common DNA and genes. In this record, the V and J calls reflect TCRdb's handling and not the investigators' own analysis. This sample is represented by some 570,000 distinct CDR3 sequences; about 22% of them were singletons. The top ten clonotypes cover 0.45% to 0.5% of the sample.

This clonotype appeared a few times. Its specific antigen is unknown. Per-base quality was not reported, and no clone a single base away is much larger than it. All donors were healthy Caucasians. Three pairs of female monozygotic twins, all aged 18 to 29 years, were included in the twin cohort. Positive isolation kits from Invitrogen were used to isolate the CD4+ and CD8+ T cell populations. The sample also formed part of further work on yellow fever vaccine responses in identical twins. The second paper further reports: According to the authors, in identical twins the way T cells responded to vaccination appeared partly convergent and partly personalized. In identical twins, the study followed T cell clones that responded to the vaccine with precision.

The source of this sequence is a woman in her late teens or twenties in good health. Sequencing was carried out using CD4+ T cells sorted from blood.

The sequence in DNA is TGCGCCAGCAGCCAAGGTGTTCGAGGAAGCGGGACTGAAGCTTTCTTT. Its protein is CASSQGVRGSGTEAFF. Recombination joined TRBV4-1 with TRBJ1-1; too little of a D gene remains to name it. The CDR3 has 16 amino acids, counting the end cysteine and phenylalanine. The retained sequence is limited to the CDR3, 48 bases, with the frame set at the first base. V was cut back by 1 base and J by 5 bases, leaving a gap of 17 bases between them. In the germline V gene, CDR1 corresponds to MGHRA and CDR2 to YSYEKL.